This entry lists 22 T cell receptor beta chains sequenced from one sample in a study of cytomegalovirus exposure and HLA in healthy donors. Researchers ran the PCR with 60 Vbeta and 13 Jbeta primers. Method: immunoSEQ multiplex PCR; TCRdb's copy keeps in-frame clones and lacks some. Of 150,000 to 200,000 clones in the sample, about 80% were seen once. The sequencing input was PBMCs. These receptors all stem from a woman younger than 45 in good health and CMV-seronegative.

V is TRBV28 and J is TRBJ1-2; D possibly corresponds to TRBD1 (6 bases). V gave up 2 bases and J gave up 5 bases, with 15 bases separating them. The CDR3 contains 15 residues. Per the germline V gene, CDR1 is MDHEN and CDR2 is SYDVKM. The DNA of the CDR3 is TGTGCCAGCAGTTTAAGTAATGGACAGCTTTATGGCTACACCTTC. This gives the protein CASSLSNGQLYGYTF.

The J gene is TRBJ2-1, the V gene TRBV5-6, with D tentatively TRBD1 (6 bases). The CDR3 consists of 15 residues. Germline values: CDR1 SGHDT, CDR2 YYEEEE. The germline V and J ends were trimmed by 2 bases and 2 bases, with 11 bases remaining between them. The CDR3: CASSLHRVTYNEQFF. The CDR3 coding sequence is TGTGCCAGCAGCTTACACAGGGTCACCTACAATGAGCAGTTCTTC.

This chain's CDR3 is CASSSATYEQYF. In DNA form, the CDR3 reads TGTGCCAGCAGCTCCGCGACCTACGAGCAGTACTTC. The chain joins TRBV7-2 to TRBJ2-7; D is ambiguous. Per germline, CDR1 SGHTA and CDR2 FQGNSA. Between the trimmed V and J ends, which lost 4 bases and 2 bases, there was a span of 6 bases. The CDR3 has 12 residues.

The chain has TRBV19 and TRBJ2-1, with 11 positions matching TRBD2. The junction had 3 bases not matched to a gene; V was cut back by 4 bases and J by 4 bases. The CDR3 spans 15 residues. CDR1 and CDR2 (germline): LNHDA, SQIVND (reference sequence). CDR3 residues: CASSRLAGSYNEQFF. The CDR3, as DNA: TGTGCCAGTAGTAGACTAGCGGGGAGTTACAATGAGCAGTTCTTC.

The genes are TRBV6-5 and TRBJ1-4; possible D gene TRBD1, 5 bases. Trimming took off 2 bases at V and 8 bases at J, with 12 bases between the two ends. CDR3 length: 14 residues. Germline V gene lookup returns CDR1 MNHEY and CDR2 SVGAGI. The CDR3 is CASSYGADAEKLFF. The CDR3 DNA reads TGTGCCAGCAGTTACGGGGCTGACGCAGAAAAACTGTTTTTT.

This clone has only a few counts. J is TRBJ1-4 and V is TRBV4-3; a possible D gene is TRBD1 (5 bases). The CDR3 contains 16 residues. Germline lookup yields CDR1 LGHNA and CDR2 YSLEER. V was clipped by 0 bases and J by 0 bases, with 8 bases between them. The CDR3 DNA reads TGCGCCAGCAGCCAAGATCAGGGTGCAACTAATGAAAAACTGTTTTTT. It encodes CASSQDQGATNEKLFF.

This clone was counted between two and nine times. The chain couples TRBV19 to TRBJ2-2; 11 bases are a match to TRBD2. CDR1 is LNHDA, CDR2 SQIVND, per germline (reference sequence). V was clipped by 8 bases and J by 4 bases; unmatched bases: 6. CDR3 length: 15 residues. The DNA of the CDR3 is TGTGCCAGTGCTAGCGGGAGGATGGCCACCGGGGAGCTGTTTTTT. It encodes CASASGRMATGELFF.

This chain links TRBV7-2 with TRBJ2-1; D uncertain. Trimming removed 2 bases from V and 6 bases from J, with 11 bases in between. This CDR3 spans 14 amino acids. The V gene's germline CDR1 is SGHTA and CDR2 FQGNSA. In DNA form, the CDR3 reads TGTGCCAGCAGCTTACCTAGACTGAGCAATGAGCAGTTCTTC. Its protein product is CASSLPRLSNEQFF.

The chain combines TRBV5-4 with TRBJ2-5, with 8 nucleotides matching TRBD1. The DNA matches TRBJ2-7 better at its end, which makes the J call doubtful. Looked up from germline, CDR1 is SGHNT and CDR2 is YYREEE (reference sequence). CDR3 length equals 15 residues. CDR3 sequence: CASSLAQGASYEQYF. In nucleotides, the CDR3 is TGTGCCAGCAGCTTGGCGCAGGGGGCATCATACGAGCAGTACTTC.

The rearrangement uses TRBV6-1 and TRBJ1-5; D is possibly TRBD1 (6 bases). Looked up from germline, CDR1 is MNHNS and CDR2 is SASEGT. V was pared by 8 bases and J by 4 bases, with 12 bases between. The CDR3 spans 13 residues. The CDR3 nucleotides are TGTGCCAGCGCGGGGGGACAAAATCAGCCCCAGCATTTT. It translates to CASAGGQNQPQHF.

Points on this clone: The identical CDR3 is also encoded by other nucleotide sequences in the sample. V and J are TRBV6-5 and TRBJ1-5; 8 positions agree with TRBD1. The germline V gene encodes CDR1 MNHEY and CDR2 SVGAGI. Trimming took 0 bases from V and 2 from J; bases not matched to a gene: 0. This CDR3 comprises 15 residues. For the CDR3, the DNA is TGTGCCAGCAGTTACTCGGGACAGGGCAATCAGCCCCAGCATTTT. It encodes CASSYSGQGNQPQHF.

The chain has TRBV27 and TRBJ2-2, with a tentative D call TRBD2 (6 bases). Germline CDR1 MNHEY, CDR2 SMNVEV (reference sequence). Trimming removed 0 bases at V and 6 bases at J, with 11 bases between. The CDR3 covers 15 residues. Written as DNA, the CDR3 is TGTGCCAGCAGTTTATCGTCCGGGGGACCCGGGGAGCTGTTTTTT. Encoded protein: CASSLSSGGPGELFF.

V and J are TRBV25-1 and TRBJ2-1; D ambiguous. Looked up from germline, CDR1 is MGHDK and CDR2 is SYGVNS. The CDR3 loop spans 13 amino acids. With 2 bases removed from V and 7 bases from J, the gap between germline ends came to 9 bases. The CDR3 sequence is CASSEGGRNEQFF. The DNA of the CDR3 is TGTGCCAGCAGTGAAGGCGGTAGAAATGAGCAGTTCTTC.

This rearrangement joins TRBV14 to TRBJ2-6; D not resolved. The germline gives CDR1 SGHDN, CDR2 FVKESK. The CDR3 covers 14 residues. The germline V and J ends were trimmed by 5 bases and 4 bases, with 9 bases remaining between them. The CDR3 nucleotides are TGTGCCAGCAGCATAATTTCCGGGGCCAACGTCCTGACTTTC. It codes for CASSIISGANVLTF.

The CDR3 sequence: CAWSVPEGTYEQYF. The CDR3 DNA reads as TGTGCCTGGAGTGTACCGGAGGGGACCTACGAGCAGTACTTC. The J gene is TRBJ2-7, the V gene TRBV30, with D tentatively TRBD2 (6 bases). This CDR3 has 14 residues. Trimming removed 0 bases at V and 2 bases at J, with 11 bases between. CDR1 GTSNPN and CDR2 SVGIG come from the germline V gene (reference sequence).

CDR3 protein: CASSLRTSGGRYEQYF. CDR3 bases: TGCGCCAGCAGCCTCCGGACTAGCGGGGGGAGATACGAGCAGTACTTC. The chain is built from TRBV5-1 and TRBJ2-7, with 14 bases aligning to TRBD2. Germline-derived CDR1 and CDR2 are SGHRS and YFSETQ. CDR3 length: 16 residues. With V trimmed by 4 bases and J by 4 bases, 7 bases remained unmatched.

This chain joins TRBV5-1 and TRBJ1-4; a possible D gene is TRBD1 (6 bases). CDR3 size: 15 residues. CDR1 is SGHRS, CDR2 YFSETQ, per germline. Between the trimmed V and J ends, which lost 4 bases and 5 bases, there was a span of 15 bases. The DNA for the CDR3 is TGCGCCAGCAGCGGGGGGGGACAAAAAAATGAAAAACTGTTTTTT. Protein: CASSGGGQKNEKLFF.

The chain recombines TRBV21-1 with TRBJ2-7; the D call of TRBD2 is as the table states it, not checked on the DNA. TRBV21-1 represents a pseudogene. The CDR3 is made up of 16 amino acids. CDR3 protein: CASSKVGGSSTYEQYF. CDR3 nucleotide sequence: TGTGCCAGCAGCAAAGTGGGGGGATCCTCTACATACGAGCAGTACTTC.

The chain couples TRBV10-3 to TRBJ1-5, with 7 bases fitting TRBD1. Germline V gene data show CDR1 as ENHRY and CDR2 as SYGVKD. The CDR3 contains 13 residues. Trimming at V came to 9 bases and at J to 3 bases, leaving 5 bases not matched to a gene. This CDR3 is CAIKGATNQPQHF. The CDR3 DNA is TGTGCCATAAAGGGGGCCACCAATCAGCCCCAGCATTTT.

Note on this clone: One end of the junction varies from germline; a read error may be responsible. The chain combines TRBV7-9 with TRBJ1-4; D possibly corresponds to TRBD1 (6 bases). The CDR3 contains 15 residues. Germline V gene data show CDR1 as SEHNR and CDR2 as FQNEAQ (reference sequence). The CDR3 DNA follows: TGTTCCAGCAGCTTAGGGACAACAACTAATGAAAAACTGTTTTTT. Translation gives CSSSLGTTTNEKLFF.

About this clone itself: A junction boundary mismatches the germline segment, possibly from a read error. This sequence joins TRBV7-9 and TRBJ1-6; D is possibly TRBD1 (5 bases). This CDR3 spans 15 amino acids. Germline values: CDR1 SEHNR, CDR2 FQNEAQ (reference sequence). CDR3 in amino acids: CSSSSGAVYNSPLHF. The CDR3 nucleotides read TGTTCCAGCAGCTCTGGGGCCGTTTATAATTCACCCCTCCACTTT.

V is TRBV29-1 and J is TRBJ2-3; D gene uncertain. With 5 bases removed from V and 4 bases from J, the gap between germline ends came to 16 bases. The length of the CDR3 is 14 residues. CDR1 and CDR2 (germline): SQVTM, ANQGSEA. The CDR3 DNA follows: TGCAGCGTTCATACAGCCGTAGTTCCAGATACGCAGTATTTT. It translates to CSVHTAVVPDTQYF.